This T cell receptor (beta chain) was retrieved from a study of blood T cell repertoires in COVID-19. V was pared by 6 bases and J by 0 bases, with 14 bases between. Germline V gene data show CDR1 as SQVTM and CDR2 as ANQGSEA. The CDR3 totals 14 residues. Sequenced by immunoSEQ multiplex PCR; TCRdb stores in-frame clones only, minus some. The data hold some 150,000 clones, with 87% observed a single time. Sequencing was performed on peripheral blood. V and J are TRBV29-1 and TRBJ1-1; D is unresolved. This TCR was sampled from a woman between 50 and 59 years old with acute or convalescent COVID-19. CDR3 DNA sequence: TGCAGCGTCGTTTTAGCCCCCATGAACACTGAAGCTTTCTTT. This encodes CSVVLAPMNTEAFF. Full variable domain (missing parts from reference TRBV29-1 and TRBJ1-1): SAVISQKPSRDICQRGTSLTIQCQVDSQVTMMFWYRQQPGQSLTLIATANQGSEATYESGFVIDKFPISRPNLTFSTLTVSNMSPEDSSIYLCSVVLAPMNTEAFFGQGTRLTVV.